What follows are 20 T cell receptor beta chains derived from one specimen sequenced in a study of blood T cell repertoires in COVID-19. The repertoire was sequenced with immunoSEQ multiplex PCR; TCRdb's copy has only in-frame clones and lacks some. The table shows more than 400,000 clones, with roughly 87% occurring only once. The sample taken for sequencing was PBMCs or T cells enriched from blood (not recorded which). The receptors derive from a woman under 30 who had recovered from COVID-19.

This clone is a singleton in its sample. The chain recombines TRBV19 with TRBJ2-7; D may be TRBD1 (5 bases). Germline V gene lookup returns CDR1 LNHDA and CDR2 SQIVND (reference sequence). V lost 3 bases, J lost 3 bases, and 12 bases lay in between. The CDR3 sequence is 14 residues long. The CDR3 sequence: CASSIAGRDYEQYF. CDR3 DNA sequence: TGTGCCAGTAGTATCGCTGGCAGGGACTACGAGCAGTACTTC.

This clone was observed once. The rearrangement links TRBV24-1 to TRBJ2-1; weak D call: TRBD2 (7 bases). The ends were cut back, 5 bases at V and 3 bases at J, with 13 bases in the middle. The germline CDR1 and CDR2 sequences are KGHDR and SFDVKD. The CDR3 runs to 15 residues. In nucleotides, the CDR3 is TGTGCCACCAGTGTGGGGGGGCGTGTCTACAATGAGCAGTTCTTC. Protein sequence: CATSVGGRVYNEQFF.

CDR3 DNA: TGCGCCGGCAAGCCGAGCGGGGCAACGGGGGAAAAACTGTTTTTT. It codes for CAGKPSGATGEKLFF. The chain links TRBV4-1 to TRBJ1-4, with a tentative D call TRBD1 (5 bases). The CDR3 loop spans 15 amino acids. Germline values: CDR1 MGHRA, CDR2 YSYEKL. V shed 11 bases and J shed 8 bases, with 24 bases lying between them.

This chain uses TRBV6-5 with TRBJ2-2, with D perhaps matching TRBD1 (5 bases). V dropped 8 bases and J dropped 1 base, with 8 bases sitting between them. The CDR3 is made up of 13 amino acids. CDR1 and CDR2 (germline): MNHEY, SVGAGI. CDR3 in DNA: TGTGCCAGCGACAGCCTGAACACCGGGGAGCTGTTTTTT. Amino acid sequence: CASDSLNTGELFF.

The chain uses TRBV28 and TRBJ1-2, with D possibly being TRBD1 (6 bases). Trimming stripped 6 bases from V and 3 bases from J, with 17 bases between. Germline loops: CDR1 MDHEN, CDR2 SYDVKM. The CDR3 runs to 15 residues. The CDR3 DNA reads TGTGCCAGCAGCTTCTCGGGGGGCCTAGACTATGGCTACACCTTC. The encoded protein is CASSFSGGLDYGYTF.

The rearrangement joins TRBV30 to TRBJ1-5; 7 bases are shared with TRBD1. CDR3 length equals 13 residues. Germline values: CDR1 GTSNPN, CDR2 SVGIG (reference sequence). The trim removed 1 base at V and 10 bases at J, leaving 7 bases unmatched. The DNA of the CDR3 is TGTGCCTGGAGTGCCGACAGGGTGAAACCCCAGCATTTT. Residues: CAWSADRVKPQHF.

The chain is built from TRBV5-6 and TRBJ1-2, with 9 bases fitting TRBD1. The CDR3 is made up of 15 amino acids. CDR1 SGHDT and CDR2 YYEEEE come from the germline V gene. With 0 bases clipped from V and 6 bases from J, the junction kept 6 bases outside the gene matches. The CDR3 nucleotides read TGTGCCAGCAGCTTGGGGAATACAGGGGGCAATGGCTACACCTTC. Translating it yields CASSLGNTGGNGYTF.

This chain joins TRBV2 and TRBJ1-1; 7 nucleotides line up with TRBD1. The germline gives CDR1 SNHLY, CDR2 FYNNEI. This CDR3 is built from 15 residues. Unmatched junction bases numbered 9, after V lost 3 bases and J lost 5 bases. The CDR3 nucleotides read TGTGCCAGCAGTGACCTGGCAGGGGGAGGAACTGAAGCTTTCTTT. This translates into CASSDLAGGGTEAFF.

This clone was detected once. The rearrangement uses TRBV2 and TRBJ1-6; 7 positions agree with TRBD1. V shed 6 bases, J shed 10 bases, and the junction held 6 bases outside the gene matches. CDR1 and CDR2 from the germline V gene are SNHLY and FYNNEI. This CDR3 contains 13 residues. The CDR3 DNA sequence: TGTGCCAGCAGGGGGCAGGGGGTCTCACCCCTCCACTTT. It is translated as CASRGQGVSPLHF. Full variable domain (rest looked up from reference TRBV2 and TRBJ1-6): EPEVTQTPSHQVTQMGQEVILRCVPISNHLYFYWYRQILGQKVEFLVSFYNNEISEKSEIFDDQFSVERPDGSNFTLKIRSTKLEDSAMYFCASRGQGVSPLHFGNGTRLTVT.

The chain couples TRBV19 to TRBJ1-2, with TRBD1 identical over 8 bases. V trimming: 5 bases; J trimming: 4 bases; junction bases outside the gene matches: 15. Per germline, CDR1 LNHDA and CDR2 SQIVND (reference sequence). The CDR3 length is 17 residues. For the CDR3, the DNA is TGTGCCAGTAGTTTGTTGGCAGGGGGCAGGGATAGCTATGGCTACACCTTC. This translates into CASSLLAGGRDSYGYTF.

The V gene is TRBV5-1, the J gene TRBJ2-1, with TRBD1 matching 7 bases. The V segment lost 1 base and the J segment 10 bases; nucleotides outside the gene matches: 11. Germline CDR1 and CDR2: SGHRS and YFSETQ. The CDR3 has 15 residues. Here the CDR3 DNA reads TGCGCCAGCAGCTTGACACCAACAGGGGTCGGGGAGCAGTTCTTC. Translated: CASSLTPTGVGEQFF.

In its sample, this clone was seen once. The rearrangement links TRBV5-1 to TRBJ1-5; 8 bases match TRBD1. The CDR3 loop spans 15 amino acids. Per germline, CDR1 SGHRS and CDR2 YFSETQ. The V gene end was trimmed by 0 bases and the J gene end by 3 bases; junction bases not matched to a gene: 2. The CDR3 sequence: CASSLETGVNQPQHF. For the CDR3, the DNA is TGCGCCAGCAGCTTGGAGACAGGGGTCAATCAGCCCCAGCATTTT.

The V gene is TRBV4-1, the J gene TRBJ1-1, with D perhaps TRBD1 (5 bases). Per germline, CDR1 MGHRA and CDR2 YSYEKL. V lost 4 bases to trimming and J lost 3 bases, with 21 bases between them. CDR3 size: 17 residues. CDR3 loop: CASSPRGGFERDTEAFF. CDR3 in DNA: TGCGCCAGCAGCCCCCGGGGGGGGTTCGAGAGGGACACTGAAGCTTTCTTT.

The chain carries TRBV30 and TRBJ1-1, with TRBD1 matching over 11 bases. CDR1 is GTSNPN and CDR2 is SVGIG in the germline V gene (reference sequence). This CDR3 is built from 15 residues. Trimming removed 4 bases from V and 9 bases from J; junction bases left unmatched: 13. The CDR3 DNA follows: TGTGCCTGGACCCGGAGTGGGACAGGGGGTAAAAAAGCTTTCTTT. The encoded protein is CAWTRSGTGGKKAFF.

The CDR3 bases are TGTGCCAGCAGTCCTGACATATATGGCTACACCTTC. Its translation is CASSPDIYGYTF. J is TRBJ1-2 and V is TRBV12-3 or TRBV12-4; D not certain. The CDR3 consists of 12 residues. Between the trimmed V and J ends, which lost 5 bases and 5 bases, there was a span of 9 bases.

The CDR3 spells CASSDDRRNTEAFF. DNA for the CDR3: TGTGCCAGCAGCGACGACAGGCGGAACACTGAAGCTTTCTTT. V and J are TRBV7-9 and TRBJ1-1, with D possibly matching TRBD1 (6 bases). Trimming left V 5 bases short and J 1 base short, with 11 bases between. Germline lookup yields CDR1 SEHNR and CDR2 FQNEAQ (reference sequence). The CDR3 covers 14 residues.

The V gene is TRBV7-3, the J gene TRBJ2-3; TRBD1 might be the D (5 bases). The length of the CDR3 is 14 residues. CDR1 and CDR2 (germline): SGHTA, FQGTGA. Trimming removed 5 bases from V and 2 bases from J, with 11 bases in between. This chain's CDR3 is CASSPDRNTDTQYF. CDR3 bases: TGTGCCAGCAGCCCCGACAGAAACACAGATACGCAGTATTTT.

This sequence joins TRBV19 and TRBJ1-5; 7 bases line up with TRBD1. The CDR3 loop spans 14 amino acids. In germline, CDR1 is LNHDA, CDR2 SQIVND (reference sequence). V shed 7 bases, J shed 5 bases, and the junction held 8 bases outside the gene matches. CDR3 sequence: CASISGQAHQPQHF. The CDR3 DNA follows: TGTGCCAGTATAAGTGGACAGGCACATCAGCCCCAGCATTTT.

The genes are TRBV6-5 and TRBJ1-5; TRBD1 is a possible D gene (6 bases). Looked up from germline, CDR1 is MNHEY and CDR2 is SVGAGI. V lost 6 bases and J 4 bases, leaving 13 bases between the germline ends. This CDR3 comprises 14 residues. The CDR3 region is CASSVDSLNQPQHF. The CDR3 bases are TGTGCCAGCAGCGTGGACAGCCTAAATCAGCCCCAGCATTTT.

The chain has TRBV7-3 and TRBJ2-1, with 7 bases matching TRBD2. V was clipped by 2 bases and J by 4 bases; unmatched bases: 8. CDR1 is SGHTA, CDR2 FQGTGA, per germline. The CDR3 spans 16 residues. CDR3 sequence: CASSLLGGGYYNEQFF. CDR3 bases: TGTGCCAGCAGCTTATTGGGCGGGGGATATTACAATGAGCAGTTCTTC.